This record looks at one T cell receptor beta chain sequence and its context. Recruitment covered under 25 US areas and drew participants whose ages spanned about 18 to 90 years. Donors in Cohort 3 who had recovered were those with two negative PCRs, healthcare professional clearance, or resolution of their symptoms. As originally analysed: Nucleated cell counts were estimated from reference gene primer amplification. Profiled with immunoSEQ multiplex PCR; TCRdb holds only in-frame clones, not every one. The V and J calls and the clone size are those of that table, but D and trimming were determined from the DNA. Counted here are about 310,000 clones, approximately 83% occurring once; the ten biggest clones make up more than 2%. CDR1 MNHEY and CDR2 SVGAGI come from the germline V gene. The CDR3 has 13 residues. Trimming removed 4 bases at V and 2 bases at J, with 8 bases between. The sample originates from a study of blood T cell repertoires in COVID-19. Study summary: PBMCs, B-cell-depleted T cells, or T cells were the source of the cDNA or gDNA that made up the material.

Sequenced material: PBMCs or T cells enriched from blood (not recorded which). The chain combines TRBV6-5 with TRBJ1-2, with a weak D call TRBD1 (6 bases). The clonotype was recovered from a young man who had recovered from COVID-19. The CDR3 loop reads CASSSQGNYGYTF. CDR3 in DNA: TGTGCCAGCAGTTCTCAGGGGAACTATGGCTACACCTTC.